One sample yielded the 27 T cell receptor beta chains listed below, sequenced in a study of blood T cell repertoires in COVID-19. TCRdb's copy holds only in-frame clones and misses some; the assay was immunoSEQ multiplex PCR. The profile covers 400,000 to 450,000 clones, with around 89% appearing a single time and 10% to 15% taken by the ten largest. The source material was peripheral blood. These receptors were obtained from a woman aged 50 to 65 with COVID-19, enrolled during active disease.

This chain links TRBV6-5 with TRBJ2-1, with D possibly being TRBD2 (6 bases). The CDR3 extends over 14 amino acids. V was trimmed by 5 bases and J by 1 base, leaving 9 bases between them. Per germline, CDR1 MNHEY and CDR2 SVGAGI. CDR3 sequence: CASSPLASYNEQFF. The CDR3 coding sequence is TGTGCCAGCAGTCCCCTAGCGTCCTACAATGAGCAGTTCTTC.

This rearrangement joins TRBV6-2 or TRBV6-3 to TRBJ2-2; 12 positions agree with TRBD2. V lost 5 bases, J lost 1 base, and 5 bases stayed unmatched. CDR1 and CDR2 from the germline V gene are MNHEY and SVGEGT. The CDR3 length is 17 residues. CDR3 sequence (DNA): TGTGCCAGCAGTGGACTAGCGGGGCCCGAGAACACCGGGGAGCTGTTTTTT. Translation: CASSGLAGPENTGELFF.

The CDR3 DNA sequence: TGTGCCAGCAGCTCGGGACAGACCTATAATTCACCCCTCCACTTT. It translates to CASSSGQTYNSPLHF. The chain recombines TRBV9 with TRBJ1-6; TRBD1 aligns across 7 bases. V lost 4 bases to trimming and J lost 2 bases; unmatched junction nucleotides: 3. Germline CDR1 reads SGDLS; CDR2 reads YYNGEE. This CDR3 is built from 15 residues.

Notes on this clone: It is unclear where the CDR3 begins or ends on the DNA, so no DNA is shown, and the CDR3 is as TCRdb lists it. V and J are TRBV25-1 and TRBJ2-3; the DNA was not compared with TRBD2, the D call given in the table. The CDR3 extends over 16 residues, inclusive of both ends. Per the germline V gene, CDR1 is MGHDK and CDR2 is SYGVNS. CDR3 amino acids: CASSEFGEGSTDTQYF.

The rearrangement uses TRBV2 and TRBJ2-7; 9 nucleotides agree with TRBD1. J was trimmed by 0 bases and V by 5 bases; bases with no gene match: 5. Germline CDR1 reads SNHLY; CDR2 reads FYNNEI. The CDR3 runs to 15 residues. The CDR3 coding sequence is TGTGCCAGCAGTAGGAACAGGGGGCCCTCCTACGAGCAGTACTTC. It is translated as CASSRNRGPSYEQYF. The whole variable domain, remainder taken from reference TRBV2 and TRBJ2-7, is EPEVTQTPSHQVTQMGQEVILRCVPISNHLYFYWYRQILGQKVEFLVSFYNNEISEKSEIFDDQFSVERPDGSNFTLKIRSTKLEDSAMYFCASSRNRGPSYEQYFGPGTRLTVT.

This clone was seen just once. This chain links TRBV13 with TRBJ2-3, with D hard to call. The germline V and J ends were trimmed by 4 bases and 0 bases, with 8 bases remaining between them. CDR3 length equals 14 residues. Germline CDR1 PRHDT, CDR2 FYEKMQ (reference sequence). CDR3: CASSSLTSTDTQYF. The DNA of the CDR3 is TGTGCCAGCAGCTCCTTGACTAGCACAGATACGCAGTATTTT.

The rearrangement joins TRBV30 to TRBJ1-2, with a weak D call TRBD1 (5 bases). V lost 3 bases, J lost 2 bases, and 10 bases lay in between. This CDR3 region has 13 residues. Germline values: CDR1 GTSNPN, CDR2 SVGIG (reference sequence). The CDR3 DNA reads as TGTGCCTGGAGGGGGGGAGGGAACTATGGCTACACCTTC. It specifies CAWRGGGNYGYTF.

This chain's CDR3 is CASSQWTAGGEQFF. The CDR3 coding sequence is TGTGCCAGCAGCCAATGGACTGCAGGGGGTGAGCAGTTCTTC. The rearrangement joins TRBV3-1 (or the pseudogene TRBV3-2) to TRBJ2-1; TRBD1 matches at 7 bases. The CDR3 is made up of 14 amino acids. The ends lost 2 bases at V and 9 bases at J; junction bases unmatched: 7. Germline CDR1 and CDR2: LGHDT and YNNKEL (reference sequence).

The J gene is TRBJ2-5, the V gene TRBV5-6, with TRBD1 matching over 9 bases. Germline CDR1 SGHDT, CDR2 YYEEEE. The CDR3 loop spans 15 amino acids. Unmatched junction bases numbered 13, after V lost 6 bases and J lost 7 bases. CDR3 DNA sequence: TGTGCCAGCACCTTCGTGCGGACAGGGGAGGGGACCCAGTACTTC. Encoded protein: CASTFVRTGEGTQYF.

The chain couples TRBV24-1 to TRBJ2-2; D might be TRBD1 (5 bases). The CDR3 consists of 14 residues. Trimming pared 9 bases from V and 5 bases from J, leaving 15 bases between. Germline loops: CDR1 KGHDR, CDR2 SFDVKD. CDR3 DNA: TGTGCCACCTCCAAGGGGCCGAGGACCGGGGAGCTGTTTTTT. Its translation: CATSKGPRTGELFF.

This sequence joins TRBV7-9 and TRBJ1-1; D uncertain. CDR3 size: 12 residues. CDR1 is SEHNR, CDR2 FQNEAQ, per germline (reference sequence). The V end was cut by 5 bases, the J end by 6 bases, with 10 bases between. The CDR3 nucleotides read TGTGCCAGCAGCCCAGGCGCCCCTGAAGCTTTCTTT. This sequence encodes CASSPGAPEAFF.

The V and J genes are TRBV3-1 (or the pseudogene TRBV3-2) and TRBJ2-7; TRBD1 matches at 8 bases. The V gene end was trimmed by 4 bases and the J gene end by 5 bases; junction bases not matched to a gene: 7. The CDR3 contains 14 residues. Per germline, CDR1 LGHDT and CDR2 YNNKEL (reference sequence). The CDR3 DNA is TGTGCCAGCAGCCTGACAGGGGATATCAACGAGCAGTACTTC. It yields the protein CASSLTGDINEQYF.

V usage is TRBV4-1 and J usage is TRBJ2-3; 7 bases fit TRBD2. This CDR3 spans 15 amino acids. The V gene end was trimmed by 5 bases and the J gene end by 6 bases; junction bases not matched to a gene: 11. Germline CDR1 reads MGHRA; CDR2 reads YSYEKL. The DNA of the CDR3 is TGCGCCAGCAGCTCAGCAGGGCGGGGGAGGGATACGCAGTATTTT. Its translation: CASSSAGRGRDTQYF.

The chain employs TRBV5-1 and TRBJ1-2; D gene unclear. V shed 0 bases and J shed 0 bases, with 9 bases lying between them. Germline V gene lookup returns CDR1 SGHRS and CDR2 YFSETQ. The CDR3 sequence is 15 residues long. Here the CDR3 DNA reads TGCGCCAGCAGCTTGGGCATAAGCGCTAACTATGGCTACACCTTC. This encodes CASSLGISANYGYTF.

This clone was seen once. The V and J genes are TRBV30 and TRBJ1-2, with TRBD1 matching 10 bases. The CDR3 runs 13 residues. The V segment lost 2 bases and the J segment 6 bases; nucleotides outside the gene matches: 3. Germline V CDR1 and CDR2: GTSNPN, SVGIG (reference sequence). CDR3 in DNA: TGTGCCTGGAGTCTTGGACAGGGGGATGGCTACACCTTC. Protein: CAWSLGQGDGYTF.

The J gene is TRBJ1-4, the V gene TRBV7-9, with 12 bases identical to TRBD1. Trimming took 4 bases from V and 8 from J; bases not matched to a gene: 14. CDR3 size: 18 residues. Germline CDR1 reads SEHNR; CDR2 reads FQNEAQ (reference sequence). CDR3 sequence: CASSSGDRGLPGEEKLFF. In nucleotides, the CDR3 is TGTGCCAGCAGCTCGGGGGACAGGGGGCTCCCTGGTGAGGAAAAACTGTTTTTT.

The chain couples TRBV5-4 to TRBJ2-7, with 10 positions matching TRBD2. The CDR3 consists of 17 residues. The V gene end was trimmed by 3 bases and the J gene end by 3 bases; junction bases not matched to a gene: 12. Germline CDR1 is SGHNT and CDR2 is YYREEE (reference sequence). For the CDR3, the DNA is TGTGCCAGCAGCTACGCTAGCGGGGGACATTTTGACTACGAGCAGTACTTC. It translates to CASSYASGGHFDYEQYF.

As DNA, the CDR3 is TGCAGCGTTGAGGCCTTAACCGATACGCAGTATTTT. This encodes CSVEALTDTQYF. The chain employs TRBV29-1 and TRBJ2-3, with D unclear. CDR3 length equals 12 residues. V lost 3 bases and J 6 bases, leaving 10 bases between the germline ends. Germline V gives CDR1 SQVTM, CDR2 ANQGSEA.

This chain joins TRBV25-1 and TRBJ1-2, with 12 bases aligning to TRBD1. Losses at the gene ends were 2 bases for V and 7 bases for J; bases not matched to a gene: 11. The germline V gene has CDR1 MGHDK and CDR2 SYGVNS. The CDR3 totals 17 residues. The CDR3 DNA is TGTGCCAGCAGTGAAGCCGGGACAGGGGGCAGGATTGGTGGCTACACCTTC. Protein sequence: CASSEAGTGGRIGGYTF.

J is TRBJ1-2 and V is TRBV7-8, with 8 nucleotides matching TRBD1. This CDR3 has 15 amino acids. Germline V lookup: CDR1 SGHVS, CDR2 FQNEAQ. V gave up 4 bases and J gave up 4 bases; unmatched junction bases: 8. The CDR3: CASSSATGVGYGYTF. Written as DNA, the CDR3 is TGTGCCAGCAGCTCTGCGACAGGGGTGGGCTATGGCTACACCTTC.

This chain links TRBV6-1 with TRBJ1-5, with 8 bases identical to TRBD1. The length of the CDR3 is 17 residues. V gave up 3 bases and J gave up 0 bases; unmatched junction bases: 7. CDR1 MNHNS and CDR2 SASEGT come from the germline V gene. The CDR3 region has the DNA TGTGCCAGCAGTGATTCAGGGGGCTGGATTAGCAATCAGCCCCAGCATTTT. Its protein product is CASSDSGGWISNQPQHF.

The genes are TRBV15 and TRBJ2-3, with TRBD2 as a possible D gene (6 bases). With 0 bases removed from V and 11 bases from J, the gap between germline ends came to 18 bases. The V gene's germline CDR1 is LNHNV and CDR2 YYDKDF (reference sequence). CDR3 length: 15 amino acids. In DNA form, the CDR3 reads TGTGCCACCAGCAGAGAAGGAGGGTTGGTTGATTGGCAGTATTTT. This sequence encodes CATSREGGLVDWQYF.

This chain joins TRBV19 and TRBJ1-3; D remains unclear. V shed 7 bases and J shed 0 bases, with 10 bases lying between them. The CDR3 consists of 14 residues. Germline CDR1 is LNHDA and CDR2 is SQIVND (reference sequence). CDR3 nucleotide sequence: TGTGCCAGTAAGGTCGACTTCTCTGGAAACACCATATATTTT. Translating it yields CASKVDFSGNTIYF.

The chain employs TRBV29-1 and TRBJ2-6; D call uncertain. CDR1 and CDR2 (germline): SQVTM, ANQGSEA. This CDR3 comprises 13 residues. V lost 3 bases, J lost 1 base, and 4 bases lay in between. CDR3 amino acids: CSVDGSGANVLTF. CDR3 DNA sequence: TGCAGCGTTGACGGGTCTGGGGCCAACGTCCTGACTTTC.

V is TRBV2 and J is TRBJ2-1; the match to TRBD1 covers 7 bases. This CDR3 has 13 amino acids. The germline gives CDR1 SNHLY, CDR2 FYNNEI. The V gene end was trimmed by 5 bases and the J gene end by 10 bases; junction bases not matched to a gene: 8. CDR3 DNA sequence: TGTGCCAGCAGTCCTCCCGGGGACAGCGAGCAGTTCTTC. The encoded protein is CASSPPGDSEQFF.

V gene TRBV19 combines with J gene TRBJ2-7; D unclear. The CDR3 contains 15 residues. Trimming shortened V by 7 bases and J by 0 bases, and 16 bases separated the two germline ends. Germline lookup yields CDR1 LNHDA and CDR2 SQIVND (reference sequence). The CDR3 protein is CASKPRSGVSYEQYF. The CDR3 bases are TGTGCCAGTAAACCCCGGTCAGGCGTCTCCTACGAGCAGTACTTC.

This sequence joins TRBV5-5 and TRBJ2-3; D unclear. From germline, CDR1 is SGHKS and CDR2 YYEKEE (reference sequence). The CDR3 consists of 14 residues. The germline V and J ends were trimmed by 2 bases and 0 bases, with 7 bases remaining between them. The CDR3 sequence: CASSFVSSTDTQYF. CDR3 bases: TGTGCCAGCAGCTTCGTATCGAGCACAGATACGCAGTATTTT.